The clone carrying this T cell receptor (beta chain) was counted only a few times. This sample is part of a study of metastatic and nonmetastatic thyroid tumors. Thyroid surgery had not been preceded by any treatment in any patient. The V segment lost 8 bases and the J segment 4 bases; nucleotides outside the gene matches: 6. This CDR3 comprises 14 residues. Looked up from germline, CDR1 is MNHNS and CDR2 is SASEGT. Per the original data handling: Variation in CDR3 across clinicopathological groups served as the basis for constructing a distant-metastasis classifier in papillary thyroid cancer. MiXCR reprocessed the PCR reads for TCRdb. These V and J calls are TCRdb output, not the study's own analysis. Among just over 30,000 clones, about 21% were seen once, and the ten largest hold under 25%.

Material: blood. The receptor comes from a female donor with papillary thyroid cancer or a benign thyroid nodule (not recorded which). Some clones in this sample may be carry-over from other donors' samples. The chain couples TRBV6-1 to TRBJ2-5; 11 nucleotides align to TRBD1. CDR3 in amino acids: CASRGQGAGETQYF. The DNA for the CDR3 is TGTGCCAGCCGTGGACAGGGGGCGGGAGAGACCCAGTACTTC.